One and the same sample provided the 23 T cell receptor beta chains below, sequenced in a study of glioma-infiltrating T cells after dendritic cell vaccination (dated by TCRdb to about 2016). This sample's time point label indicates: after dendritic cell vaccination, including at tumor progression/relapse. To prepare the library, the immunoSEQ multiplex PCR assay was applied. TCRdb re-hosts the immuneACCESS table, in-frame sequences only. Its copies lack some clones; in the studies checked, an unresolved V gene accounts for under half of them, and the cause for the rest is not known. The sample table shows about 50,000 clones, and 89% are seen once. In total, the top ten clones hold less than 6.5% of the sample. The source material was blood, sampled after dendritic cell vaccination. These receptors were collected from a human donor with glioblastoma.

The chain has TRBV6-5 and TRBJ1-2; TRBD1 matches at 9 bases. Germline assignment: CDR1 MNHEY and CDR2 SVGAGI. The CDR3 length is 12 residues. The V segment lost 6 bases and the J segment 9 bases; nucleotides outside the gene matches: 5. The CDR3 region has the DNA TGTGCCAGCAGGACAGGGGGAATCAGCTACACCTTC. This sequence encodes CASRTGGISYTF.

The CDR3 is CASSLNRGWGYTF. Written as DNA, the CDR3 is TGTGCCAGCAGCTTGAACAGGGGATGGGGCTACACCTTC. The chain employs TRBV5-8 and TRBJ1-2; 7 bases line up with TRBD1. CDR1 and CDR2 from the germline V gene are SGHTS and YDEGEE. V was pared by 1 base and J by 8 bases, with 5 bases of the junction left unmatched. The length of the CDR3 is 13 residues.

The chain combines TRBV30 with TRBJ2-3; TRBD1 matches 7 bases. The CDR3 has 17 residues. Germline V gene data show CDR1 as GTSNPN and CDR2 as SVGIG (reference sequence). Trimming removed 2 bases from V and 0 bases from J; junction bases left unmatched: 11. CDR3 amino acids: CAWSRTGETQSTDTQYF. The CDR3, as DNA: TGTGCCTGGAGTCGCACAGGGGAGACCCAAAGCACAGATACGCAGTATTTT.

The CDR3 reads CAISGSTNEKLFF. The CDR3 DNA reads as TGTGCCATCTCGGGTTCAACTAATGAAAAACTGTTTTTT. The J gene is TRBJ1-4, the V gene TRBV10-3, with unresolved D. Germline V gene sequence: CDR1 ENHRY, CDR2 SYGVKD. V gave up 8 bases and J gave up 0 bases, with 7 bases separating them. This CDR3 region has 13 residues.

This chain joins TRBV28 and TRBJ2-7; D may be TRBD1 (5 bases). CDR3 length: 13 residues. Trimming left V 7 bases short and J 6 bases short, with 16 bases between. The V gene's germline CDR1 is MDHEN and CDR2 SYDVKM. The CDR3 bases are TGTGCCAGCAAGGGGCCGGTATTGATCGAGCAGTACTTC. It specifies CASKGPVLIEQYF. Using reference TRBV28 and TRBJ2-7 for the parts outside the CDR3, the full variable domain is DVKVTQSSRYLVKRTGEKVFLECVQDMDHENMFWYRQDPGLGLRLIYFSYDVKMKEKGDIPEGYSVSREKKERFSLILESASTNQTSMYLCASKGPVLIEQYFGPGTRLTVT.

Here the CDR3 DNA reads TGTGCCTGGAAGAGAACTAGCGGGAGGGCCTTTGAGCAGTTCTTC. It codes for CAWKRTSGRAFEQFF. The V gene is TRBV30, the J gene TRBJ2-1, with 13 nucleotides matching TRBD2. The CDR3 length is 15 residues. V gave up 4 bases and J gave up 9 bases; unmatched junction bases: 9. From germline, CDR1 is GTSNPN and CDR2 SVGIG (reference sequence).

This clone has a single count. This chain joins TRBV7-2 and TRBJ1-2; 9 bases agree with TRBD1. This CDR3 has 15 residues. V lost 5 bases and J lost 3; bases outside the gene matches: 7. The germline gives CDR1 SGHTA, CDR2 FQGNSA. CDR3 amino acids: CASSLGQGSHYGYTF. CDR3 nucleotides: TGTGCCAGCAGCCTCGGACAGGGGAGCCACTATGGCTACACCTTC.

This clone was detected once. This rearrangement joins TRBV6-1 to TRBJ2-3; the match to TRBD2 covers 10 bases. There are 14 residues in the CDR3. CDR1 and CDR2 (germline): MNHNS, SASEGT. The trim removed 7 bases at V and 3 bases at J, leaving 4 bases unmatched. CDR3 sequence reads: CASKSSGRTDTQYF. CDR3 nucleotide sequence: TGTGCCAGCAAGTCTAGCGGGAGAACAGATACGCAGTATTTT.

The table lists this clone with a few counts. J is TRBJ1-6 and V is TRBV30; a weak D match, TRBD1 (5 bases). Germline V CDR1 and CDR2: GTSNPN, SVGIG (reference sequence). V lost 0 bases and J 6 bases, leaving 9 bases between the germline ends. This CDR3 contains 14 residues. The CDR3 DNA sequence: TGTGCCTGGAGTGTAAAACAGGCTAATTCACCCCTCCACTTT. It specifies CAWSVKQANSPLHF.

The rearrangement links TRBV6-5 to TRBJ2-3; D perhaps matches TRBD1 (5 bases). V was pared by 3 bases and J by 3 bases, with 13 bases between. The CDR3 sequence is 15 residues long. The germline gives CDR1 MNHEY, CDR2 SVGAGI. CDR3 residues: CASSYYRGSTDTQYF. CDR3 nucleotide sequence: TGTGCCAGCAGTTATTATAGGGGTTCGACAGATACGCAGTATTTT.

A single count supports this clone. The rearrangement links TRBV6-6 to TRBJ2-3; 8 bases are shared with TRBD2. This CDR3 is built from 14 residues. V was pared by 10 bases and J by 4 bases, with 10 bases of the junction left unmatched. CDR1 and CDR2 from the germline V gene are MNHNY and SVGAGI (reference sequence). The CDR3 nucleotides read TGTGCCACCACCGGCGGGAGGAATCCAGATACGCAGTATTTT. This gives the protein CATTGGRNPDTQYF.

V and J are TRBV7-9 and TRBJ2-3, with D hard to call. The germline V gene has CDR1 SEHNR and CDR2 FQNEAQ (reference sequence). V dropped 1 base and J dropped 1 base, with 9 bases sitting between them. CDR3 length equals 15 residues. The DNA of the CDR3 is TGTGCCAGCAGCTTAGGCGGATCTCGCACAGATACGCAGTATTTT. Residues: CASSLGGSRTDTQYF.

There are a few counts of this clone. The chain combines TRBV29-1 with TRBJ1-4; tentative D call: TRBD1 (5 bases). From germline, CDR1 is SQVTM and CDR2 ANQGSEA. The CDR3 extends over 13 amino acids. V was clipped by 3 bases and J by 5 bases, with 10 bases between them. For the CDR3, the DNA is TGCAGCGTTGAGGCGGGGGGGAATGAAAAACTGTTTTTT. This encodes CSVEAGGNEKLFF.

The chain is built from TRBV6-5 and TRBJ1-1; D remains unclear. V lost 0 bases and J 6 bases, leaving 8 bases between the germline ends. The CDR3 runs to 13 residues. CDR1 is MNHEY, CDR2 SVGAGI, per germline. The CDR3 protein is CASSYSIAAEAFF. In DNA, the CDR3 is TGTGCCAGCAGTTACTCGATAGCCGCTGAAGCTTTCTTT.

About this clone: Germline is not matched at one junction end, which may reflect a read error. This chain joins TRBV7-7 and TRBJ2-1, with TRBD2 identical over 12 bases. CDR3 length equals 16 residues. From germline, CDR1 is SSHAT and CDR2 FNYEAQ (reference sequence). The chain's CDR3 is CASSPTSGSADNEQFF. In DNA, the CDR3 is TGTGCTAGCAGCCCGACTAGCGGGAGTGCTGACAATGAGCAGTTCTTC. The full variable domain, rest sourced from reference TRBV7-7 and TRBJ2-1, is GAGVSQSPRYKVTKRGQDVTLRCDPISSHATLYWYQQALGQGPEFLTYFNYEAQPDKSGLPSDRFSAERPEGSISTLTIQRTEQRDSAMYRCASSPTSGSADNEQFFGPGTRLTVL.

The rearrangement joins TRBV28 to TRBJ1-4, with 9 positions matching TRBD1. J lost 6 bases, V lost 5 bases, and 4 bases had no gene match. CDR3 length: 14 residues. Germline lookup yields CDR1 MDHEN and CDR2 SYDVKM. Written as DNA, the CDR3 is TGTGCCAGCAGTCGACAGGGGGGAGATGAAAAACTGTTTTTT. It encodes CASSRQGGDEKLFF.

J is TRBJ1-2 and V is TRBV10-3; 12 positions match TRBD1. V shed 11 bases and J 8 bases; nucleotides not matched to a gene: 18. Germline CDR1 reads ENHRY; CDR2 reads SYGVKD. This CDR3 is built from 16 residues. CDR3 sequence (DNA): TGTGCCGCCCAAAAAGGGACAGGGGGCTTATTCATCGGCTACACCTTC. It is translated as CAAQKGTGGLFIGYTF.

This clone was picked up a small number of times. V and J are TRBV7-6 and TRBJ2-7; the D is unclear. With 3 bases removed from V and 2 bases from J, the gap between germline ends came to 8 bases. Germline V gene lookup returns CDR1 SGHVS and CDR2 FNYEAQ. This CDR3 comprises 13 residues. CDR3 nucleotide sequence: TGTGCCAGCAGCTTGCAGGCTACCTACGAGCAGTACTTC. This sequence encodes CASSLQATYEQYF.

The chain has TRBV7-9 and TRBJ2-2; 8 bases are shared with TRBD2. CDR3 size: 15 residues. J gave up 6 bases and V 5 bases, and 8 bases lay outside the gene matches. Per the germline V gene, CDR1 is SEHNR and CDR2 is FQNEAQ (reference sequence). CDR3 DNA: TGTGCCAGCAGCCGCGTAACGGGAGGGTCCGGGGAGCTGTTTTTT. Encoded protein: CASSRVTGGSGELFF. The full variable domain, completed using reference TRBV7-9 and TRBJ2-2, is DTGVSQNPRHKITKRGQNVTFRCDPISEHNRLYWYRQTLGQGPEFLTYFQNEAQLEKSRLLSDRFSAERPKGSFSTLEIQRTEQGDSAMYLCASSRVTGGSGELFFGEGSRLTVL.

This rearrangement joins TRBV4-3 to TRBJ2-1; no clear D. Germline CDR1 reads LGHNA; CDR2 reads YSLEER. Trimming left V 1 base short and J 5 bases short, with 6 bases between. The CDR3 consists of 13 residues. In DNA form, the CDR3 reads TGCGCCAGCAGCCAAGGACTGAACAATGAGCAGTTCTTC. Translating gives CASSQGLNNEQFF.

The V gene is TRBV7-2, the J gene TRBJ1-5; D remains unclear. V lost 0 bases, J lost 4 bases, and 10 bases lay in between. The CDR3 is 15 residues long. In germline, CDR1 is SGHTA, CDR2 FQGNSA. CDR3 sequence (DNA): TGTGCCAGCAGCTTAGCCGGGAGCCAAAATCAGCCCCAGCATTTT. It translates to CASSLAGSQNQPQHF.

The V and J genes are TRBV4-1 and TRBJ1-1; tentative D call: TRBD1 (5 bases). Trimming cost V 0 bases and J 8 bases, with 13 bases left between them. This CDR3 region has 14 residues. The germline gives CDR1 MGHRA, CDR2 YSYEKL. The CDR3 DNA reads as TGCGCCAGCAGCCAAGATCCAGGGTTTAGAGAAGCTTTCTTT. Its protein is CASSQDPGFREAFF.

In regard to this clone: This CDR3 fails to terminate in the conserved phenylalanine or tryptophan, so it likely reflects a read error. No DNA is shown, since the ends of the CDR3 on it are uncertain; the CDR3 is the one TCRdb lists. The chain links TRBV11-3 to TRBJ1-1. Germline V lookup: CDR1 SGHNT, CDR2 YENEEA. The CDR3 adds up to 13 amino acids, both ends counted. The CDR3 loop is CASSLREGRPQLR.